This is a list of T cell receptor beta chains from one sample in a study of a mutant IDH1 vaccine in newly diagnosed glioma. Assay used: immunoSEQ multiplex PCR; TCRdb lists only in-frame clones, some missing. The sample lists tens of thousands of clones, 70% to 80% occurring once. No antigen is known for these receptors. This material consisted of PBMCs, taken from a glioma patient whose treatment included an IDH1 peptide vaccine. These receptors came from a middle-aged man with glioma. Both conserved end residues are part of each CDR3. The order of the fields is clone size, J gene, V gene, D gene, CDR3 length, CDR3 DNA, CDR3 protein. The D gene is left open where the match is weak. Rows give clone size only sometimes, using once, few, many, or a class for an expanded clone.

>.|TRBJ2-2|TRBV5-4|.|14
TGTGCCAGCAACCCGGAGGGCCGAACCGGGGAGCTGTTTTTT
CASNPEGRTGELFF
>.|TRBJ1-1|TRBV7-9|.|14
TGTGCCAGCAGCTTACGGGGGTGGGACACTGAAGCTTTCTTT
CASSLRGWDTEAFF
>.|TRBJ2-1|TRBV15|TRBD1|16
TGTGCCACCAGCAGAGATCAAGGACAGGGATCCAATGAGCAGTTCTTC
CATSRDQGQGSNEQFF
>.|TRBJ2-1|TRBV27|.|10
TGTGCCACCATAGCCGTTGAGCAGTTCTTC
CATIAVEQFF
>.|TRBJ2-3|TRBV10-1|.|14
TGCGCCAGCAGTGACCAATTCGACACAGATACGCAGTATTTT
CASSDQFDTDTQYF
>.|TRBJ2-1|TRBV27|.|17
TGTGCCAGCAGTCGCCGCCCGGGAGCGGCAACTGACAATGAGCAGTTCTTC
CASSRRPGAATDNEQFF
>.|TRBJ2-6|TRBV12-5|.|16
TGTGCTAGTGGTTTGGGGACGCACACTGGGGCCAACGTCCTGACTTTC
CASGLGTHTGANVLTF
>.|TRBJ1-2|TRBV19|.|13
TGTGCCAGTAGTATCTCCTCCGGCAGTGGCTACACCTTC
CASSISSGSGYTF
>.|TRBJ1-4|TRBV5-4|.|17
TGTGCCAGCAGCCCGAACCCAAACAGTGCAACTAATGAAAAACTGTTTTTT
CASSPNPNSATNEKLFF
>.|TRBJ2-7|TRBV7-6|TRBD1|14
TGTGCCAGCAGCTTGGAGACAGGGGATGTCGAGCAGTACTTC
CASSLETGDVEQYF
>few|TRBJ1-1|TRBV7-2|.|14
TGTGCCAGCAGCTTAGCGGGCAGGAACACTGAAGCTTTCTTT
CASSLAGRNTEAFF
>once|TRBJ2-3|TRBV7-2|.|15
TGTGCCAGCAGACTCGGACAGACCTACACAGATACGCAGTATTTT
CASRLGQTYTDTQYF
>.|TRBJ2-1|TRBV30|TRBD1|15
TGTGCCTGGACCAAAGGCGGGACAGGGGCGAATGAGCAGTTCTTC
CAWTKGGTGANEQFF
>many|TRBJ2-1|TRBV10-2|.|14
TGCGCCAGCAGAGACCATAGCTCCTACAATGAGCAGTTCTTC
CASRDHSSYNEQFF
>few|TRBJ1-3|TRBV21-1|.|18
TGTGCCAGCAGCAAATGGAGACAGAAGGCGTTCCATTATCGGCCCATATATTTT
CASSKWRQKAFHYRPIYF
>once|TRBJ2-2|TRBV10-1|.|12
TGCGCCAGCAGTGGGACCACCGGGGAGCTGTTTTTT
CASSGTTGELFF
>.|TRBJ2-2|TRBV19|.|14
TGTGCCAGTAGTATCCGTGCAGGGTCCGGGGAGCTGTTTTTT
CASSIRAGSGELFF
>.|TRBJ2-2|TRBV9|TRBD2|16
TGTGCCAGCAGCCCGCGAGCGGGAACGAACACCGGGGAGCTGTTTTTT
CASSPRAGTNTGELFF
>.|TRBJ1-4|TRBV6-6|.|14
TGTGCCAGCAGTTACTCGACAGGAAATGAAAAACTGTTTTTT
CASSYSTGNEKLFF
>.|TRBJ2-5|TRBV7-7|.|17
TGTGCCAGCAGCCCAGGAGGGATAGGGGGAGTTGGGGAGACCCAGTACTTC
CASSPGGIGGVGETQYF
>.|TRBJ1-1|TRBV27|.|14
TGTGCCAGCAGTTGGACCGGGACCAACACTGAAGCTTTCTTT
CASSWTGTNTEAFF
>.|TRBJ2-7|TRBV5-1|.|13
TGCGCCAGCAGCTGGACCTTAACCTACGAGCAGTACTTC
CASSWTLTYEQYF
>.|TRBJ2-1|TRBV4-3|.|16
TGCGCCAGCAGCCCGATCCTATGGGCCTACTACAATGAGCAGTTCTTC
CASSPILWAYYNEQFF
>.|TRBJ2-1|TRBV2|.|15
TGTGCCAGCTTATACCCACAGAGCTCCTACAATGAGCAGTTCTTC
CASLYPQSSYNEQFF
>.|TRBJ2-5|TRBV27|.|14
TGTGCCAGCAGTTATACACAGGGAAGCGAGACCCAGTACTTC
CASSYTQGSETQYF
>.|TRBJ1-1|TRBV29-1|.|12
TGCAGCGTTGGGGGGTTCGACACTGAAGCTTTCTTT
CSVGGFDTEAFF
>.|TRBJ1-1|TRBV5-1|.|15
TGCGCCAGCAGCTTGGTTCCAGCCGGGACCACTGAAGCTTTCTTT
CASSLVPAGTTEAFF
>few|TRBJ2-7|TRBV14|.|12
TGTGCCAGCAGCCATTCCCGCTACGAGCAGTACTTC
CASSHSRYEQYF
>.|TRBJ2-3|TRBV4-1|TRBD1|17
TGCGCCAGCAGCCAACGACAGGGGGCGGGGGGCACAGATACGCAGTATTTT
CASSQRQGAGGTDTQYF
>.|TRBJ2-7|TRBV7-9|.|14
TGTGCCAGCAGCCCCGAGGAGCCTCACCCCGAGCAGTACTTC
CASSPEEPHPEQYF
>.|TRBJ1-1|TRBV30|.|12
TGTGCCTGGAGTGTCGCAAACACTGAAGCTTTCTTT
CAWSVANTEAFF
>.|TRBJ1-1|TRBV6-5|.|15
TGTGCCAGCAGTTATCGGCAGGGGTTCGACACTGAAGCTTTCTTT
CASSYRQGFDTEAFF
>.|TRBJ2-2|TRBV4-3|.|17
TGCGCCAGCAGCCAAGACGCGGGGAACTCTGACACCGGGGAGCTGTTTTTT
CASSQDAGNSDTGELFF
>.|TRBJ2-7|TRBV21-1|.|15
TGTGCCAGCAGCAAAATCGGCTTGAGCTCCTACGAGCAGTACTTC
CASSKIGLSSYEQYF
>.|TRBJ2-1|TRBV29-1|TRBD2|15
TGCAGCGTCGACCCCCTAGCGGGAGTCTTCAATGAGCAGTTCTTC
CSVDPLAGVFNEQFF
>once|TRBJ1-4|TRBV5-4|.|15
TGTGCCAGCAGCTTGGGCGGGGAAGCTAATGAAAAACTGTTTTTT
CASSLGGEANEKLFF
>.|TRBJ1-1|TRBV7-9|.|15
TGTGCCAGCAGCCCTGGGCGGCAGGCCAACACTGAAGCTTTCTTT
CASSPGRQANTEAFF
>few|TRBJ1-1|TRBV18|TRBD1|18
TGTGCCAGCTCACCATTAGAGTGGGACAGAGTCCTTAGCCTGATCGCTTTCTTT
CASSPLEWDRVLSLIAFF
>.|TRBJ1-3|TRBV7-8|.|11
TGTGCCAGCAGCTCCGCCGGGACCATATATTTT
CASSSAGTIYF
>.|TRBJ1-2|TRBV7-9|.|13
TGTGCCAGCAGCTTACAGGAGAACTATGGCTACACCTTC
CASSLQENYGYTF